This TCR beta chain was obtained from a study of T cells after yellow fever vaccination. TCRdb reanalysed the 5' RACE reads using MiXCR and keeps one entry per CDR3 protein. The sample includes 610,000 or so distinct CDR3 sequences, roughly an eighth of them seen just once. The CDR3 runs to 12 residues. Per germline, CDR1 SQVTM and CDR2 ANQGSEA. V was shortened by 3 bases and J by 6 bases, with 10 bases between the two germline ends. Study-wide results and caveats: Although the secondary response was weaker, it peaked faster, at day 5 versus 15.

The table lists this clonotype with a count of one. Its cognate antigen is unknown. The sample here was PBMCs, taken on the day of the yellow fever booster vaccination. The receptor was isolated from a man aged 25 to 40 who received the YFV17D yellow fever vaccine. The chain has TRBV29-1 and TRBJ2-3, with D hard to call. Here the CDR3 reads CSVDVGSDTQYF. The CDR3 DNA sequence: TGCAGCGTTGATGTAGGGTCCGATACGCAGTATTTT.